Listed here is a single T cell receptor beta chain. The sample comes from a study of T-cell reconstitution after alpha-beta-depleted transplantation in children. The V end was cut by 5 bases, the J end by 6 bases, with 11 bases between. The CDR3 spans 13 residues. The germline V gene has CDR1 SEHNR and CDR2 FQNEAQ (reference sequence). Unique molecular identifiers were incorporated during preparation of the TCRbeta library. MiXCR was run by TCRdb on the PCR reads, yielding one entry per CDR3 protein. The sample carries hundreds of thousands of distinct CDR3 sequences, approximately 32% recorded once. This chain connects TRBV7-9 to TRBJ2-4, with unresolved D. The sample in question was PBMCs from the stem cell graft donor, obtained from the stem cell graft. This TCR came from a human donor who donated a stem cell graft to a child with aplastic anemia. The CDR3 DNA follows: TGTGCCAGCAGCGACGGCTTCATAAACATTCAGTACTTC. This translates into CASSDGFINIQYF.